The table lists the clone carrying this T cell receptor beta chain with many counts. Its matching antigen is unknown. The sample originates from a study of T cells in Graves' hyperthyroidism and ophthalmopathy. General study results and limits: Peripheral blood also featured most of the thyroid clonotypes expanded above 0.001. The authors' 13 V-J model separated ophthalmopathy from stable hyperthyroidism.

Germline V lookup: CDR1 SGHNT, CDR2 YENEEA. With V trimmed by 1 base and J by 10 bases, 4 bases remained unmatched. CDR3 length equals 13 residues. Amplified TCR beta CDR3 regions came from RNA transcripts. Researchers ran a first-round RT-PCR on the TCR CDR3 using the HTBI primer set. TCRdb re-derived calls from the multiplex PCR reads in MiXCR, one entry per CDR3 protein. Counted here are around 300,000 distinct CDR3 sequences, approximately 23% occurring once; the ten biggest clones make up 50% to 75%. The sequence derives from a man aged 25-45 years with Graves' ophthalmopathy. The chain combines TRBV11-3 with TRBJ1-2; 9 bases are shared with TRBD1. Sequencing used blood. CDR3 DNA sequence: TGTGCCAGCAGCTTAGTGGGACAGGGCGACTACACCTTC. Encoded protein: CASSLVGQGDYTF.